The clone carrying this TCR beta chain was detected ten times or more. What it recognizes is unknown. Each CDR3 protein gets one entry after TCRdb re-called the 5' RACE reads with MiXCR. This table holds 55,000 to 75,000 distinct CDR3 sequences, 2.5% found once. The sample is drawn from a study of neurological immune-mediated disorders. Findings of the study overall: The multiple sclerosis repertoire cluster was associated with no clinical or MRI feature.

From 2 million PBMCs stored at -80 C, the unsorted libraries were generated. Sequencing was carried out using PBMCs. This TCR was sampled from a man between 50 and 59 years old with multiple sclerosis.

This CDR3 is CASSLLAGIQETQYF. DNA of the CDR3: TGTGCCAGCAGCTTACTAGCGGGGATCCAAGAGACCCAGTACTTC. The V gene is TRBV7-7, the J gene TRBJ2-5, with 9 bases lining up with TRBD2. V shed 2 bases, J shed 1 base, and the junction held 2 bases outside the gene matches. Per germline, CDR1 SSHAT and CDR2 FNYEAQ (reference sequence). The CDR3 is 15 amino acids. The whole variable domain, filled in from reference TRBV7-7 and TRBJ2-5, reads GAGVSQSPRYKVTKRGQDVTLRCDPISSHATLYWYQQALGQGPEFLTYFNYEAQPDKSGLPSDRFSAERPEGSISTLTIQRTEQRDSAMYRCASSLLAGIQETQYFGPGTRLLVL.